The 17 T cell receptor beta chains below come from one sample, sequenced in a study of CD8 T cells in ankylosing spondylitis. A single record per CDR3 protein comes from TCRdb applying MiXCR to the 5' RACE reads. This sample yields about 240,000 distinct CDR3 sequences, of which 8% to 9.5% are seen a single time; approximately 7% belongs to the top ten. Sequences were obtained from blood, either unsorted or a sorted T cell fraction (not recorded which). These receptors all come from a male donor with ankylosing spondylitis or in good health (not recorded which).

The sample holds a few counts of this clonotype. The V and J genes are TRBV4-2 and TRBJ2-7; TRBD2 agrees at 7 bases. Losses at the gene ends were 2 bases for V and 0 bases for J; bases not matched to a gene: 4. Germline V gene data show CDR1 as LGHNA and CDR2 as YNFKEQ. There are 15 residues in the CDR3. CDR3 sequence reads: CASSQSGASSYEQYF. The CDR3 bases are TGTGCCAGCAGCCAAAGCGGGGCCTCCTCCTACGAGCAGTACTTC.

This clonotype has at least ten counts. The chain employs TRBV12-3 or TRBV12-4 and TRBJ2-1; the match to TRBD2 covers 9 bases. The CDR3 has 11 amino acids. V was pared by 6 bases and J by 10 bases, with 1 base of the junction left unmatched. The CDR3 loop reads CASRLAGEQFF. For the CDR3, the DNA is TGTGCCAGCAGGCTAGCGGGGGAGCAGTTCTTC.

This clonotype was observed many times. This chain connects TRBV12-3 or TRBV12-4 to TRBJ2-5; TRBD1 agrees at 9 bases. CDR3 length: 14 amino acids. Unmatched junction bases numbered 5, after V lost 4 bases and J lost 5 bases. The CDR3 sequence: CASSSQGALETQYF. DNA of the CDR3: TGTGCCAGCAGTTCACAGGGGGCGCTGGAGACCCAGTACTTC.

This clonotype has a count of ten or more. This chain links TRBV7-2 with TRBJ2-1; the D is unclear. The length of the CDR3 is 13 residues. V was clipped by 4 bases and J by 7 bases, with 11 bases between them. Looked up from germline, CDR1 is SGHTA and CDR2 is FQGNSA. CDR3: CASSSGVGNEQFF. CDR3 nucleotides: TGTGCCAGCAGCTCAGGTGTGGGAAATGAGCAGTTCTTC. Combining the CDR3 with reference TRBV7-2 and TRBJ2-1 gives the whole variable domain GAGVSQSPSNKVTEKGKDVELRCDPISGHTALYWYRQSLGQGLEFLIYFQGNSAPDKSGLPSDRFSAERTGGSVSTLTIQRTQQEDSAVYLCASSSGVGNEQFFGPGTRLTVL.

This clonotype occurred many times. The V gene is TRBV20-1, the J gene TRBJ1-6, with 11 bases that match TRBD1. Trimming cost V 6 bases and J 8 bases; bases outside gene matches: 3. Germline CDR1 is DFQATT and CDR2 is SNEGSKA (reference sequence). This CDR3 is built from 13 residues. CDR3 DNA: TGCAGTGCCCCGGGACAGGGGGATTCACCCCTCCACTTT. It translates to CSAPGQGDSPLHF.

The chain couples TRBV5-1 to TRBJ2-3, with D possibly matching TRBD2 (6 bases). Germline lookup yields CDR1 SGHRS and CDR2 YFSETQ. The CDR3 has 14 amino acids. The V gene lost 1 base and the J gene lost 2 bases, with 8 bases spanning the gap. The CDR3, as DNA: TGCGCCAGCAGCTTGACTAGCAACACAGATACGCAGTATTTT. Translated, it gives CASSLTSNTDTQYF.

This clonotype has at least ten counts. The chain has TRBV20-1 and TRBJ2-3; no reliable D call. CDR1 and CDR2 (germline): DFQATT, SNEGSKA (reference sequence). V dropped 3 bases and J dropped 2 bases, with 12 bases sitting between them. CDR3 length equals 14 residues. The CDR3 coding sequence is TGCAGTGCTAGTGGGGTTGGTATCACAGATACGCAGTATTTT. Encoded protein: CSASGVGITDTQYF.

This clonotype was seen many times. The rearrangement links TRBV20-1 to TRBJ1-2; weak D call: TRBD1 (5 bases). This CDR3 comprises 11 residues. Germline values: CDR1 DFQATT, CDR2 SNEGSKA (reference sequence). V shed 5 bases and J shed 8 bases, with 12 bases lying between them. The CDR3 sequence: CSAPGTRGYTF. CDR3 DNA sequence: TGCAGTGCTCCCGGGACTAGGGGCTACACCTTC.

Many counts were recorded for this clonotype. V and J are TRBV7-2 and TRBJ1-5; D remains ambiguous. The germline V gene has CDR1 SGHTA and CDR2 FQGNSA. V lost 2 bases and J 2 bases, leaving 10 bases between the germline ends. This CDR3 region has 15 residues. CDR3: CASSLFDRGNQPQHF. The DNA of the CDR3 is TGTGCCAGCAGCTTATTTGATAGGGGCAATCAGCCCCAGCATTTT.

Regarding this clonotype: A read error is possible here, since a much larger clone lies one base away. The chain recombines TRBV12-3 or TRBV12-4 with TRBJ1-1; D might be TRBD1 (6 bases). The V end lost 6 bases, the J end lost 7 bases, and 15 bases lay between the germline ends. This CDR3 has 13 residues. The CDR3 coding sequence is TGTGCCAGCAGACTAAACAGGGACATTGAAGCTTTCTTT. This translates into CASRLNRDIEAFF.

This clonotype was seen at least ten times. This rearrangement joins TRBV20-1 to TRBJ2-1; 7 bases fit TRBD1. CDR3 length equals 17 residues. Trimming took 5 bases from V and 2 from J; bases not matched to a gene: 15. CDR1 is DFQATT, CDR2 SNEGSKA, per germline (reference sequence). The CDR3 sequence is CSASLTDRENTYNEQFF. The CDR3 region has the DNA TGCAGTGCTTCTCTGACTGACAGGGAAAACACCTACAATGAGCAGTTCTTC.

This clonotype was recorded at least ten times. V gene TRBV7-8 combines with J gene TRBJ2-4; D is perhaps TRBD2 (6 bases). Germline V CDR1 and CDR2: SGHVS, FQNEAQ. The CDR3 sequence is 16 residues long. Trimming stripped 5 bases from V and 2 bases from J, with 16 bases between. The CDR3 DNA follows: TGTGCCAGCAGCATGCTGGGGGGAGGAACCAAAAACATTCAGTACTTC. It is translated as CASSMLGGGTKNIQYF.

There are many counts of this clonotype. This chain uses TRBV6-1 with TRBJ1-4; D is perhaps TRBD1 (6 bases). CDR1 MNHNS and CDR2 SASEGT come from the germline V gene. Trimming removed 5 bases at V and 5 bases at J, with 12 bases between. The CDR3 runs 14 residues. The CDR3 region has the DNA TGTGCCAGCAGTCAGACAGGTCTGAATGAAAAACTGTTTTTT. Its translation is CASSQTGLNEKLFF.

This clonotype was seen at least ten times. J is TRBJ1-2 and V is TRBV10-3; 7 nucleotides match TRBD1. The CDR3 is 15 residues long. J lost 5 bases, V lost 7 bases, and 13 bases had no gene match. CDR1 is ENHRY, CDR2 SYGVKD, per germline. The CDR3 is CAITKQGYGPYGYTF. The CDR3 DNA follows: TGTGCCATCACTAAACAGGGGTATGGTCCGTATGGCTACACCTTC.

V gene TRBV29-1 combines with J gene TRBJ1-1; perhaps TRBD1 as D (5 bases). Germline V lookup: CDR1 SQVTM, CDR2 ANQGSEA. This CDR3 spans 15 amino acids. V gave up 0 bases and J gave up 3 bases, with 14 bases separating them. This CDR3 is CSVEDHEGFDTEAFF. The CDR3 nucleotides are TGCAGCGTTGAAGATCATGAGGGGTTCGACACTGAAGCTTTCTTT. The complete variable domain, with remaining parts taken from reference TRBV29-1 and TRBJ1-1, reads SAVISQKPSRDICQRGTSLTIQCQVDSQVTMMFWYRQQPGQSLTLIATANQGSEATYESGFVIDKFPISRPNLTFSTLTVSNMSPEDSSIYLCSVEDHEGFDTEAFFGQGTRLTVV.

This clonotype has ten or more counts. V and J are TRBV27 and TRBJ2-6, with 11 bases lining up with TRBD1. The CDR3 consists of 19 residues. Per germline, CDR1 MNHEY and CDR2 SMNVEV (reference sequence). Trimming cost V 4 bases and J 0 bases; bases outside gene matches: 8. CDR3 region: CASSSYRTGGPSGANVLTF. The CDR3 DNA reads TGTGCCAGCAGTTCGTATCGGACAGGGGGCCCCTCTGGGGCCAACGTCCTGACTTTC.

This clonotype was recorded a few times. The V call is TRBV11-2, the J call TRBJ2-2; the match to TRBD2 covers 13 bases. V was pared by 4 bases and J by 0 bases, with 8 bases of the junction left unmatched. Per the germline V gene, CDR1 is SGHAT and CDR2 is FQNNGV. There are 19 residues in the CDR3. The CDR3 DNA reads as TGTGCCAGCAGCTCGTGGGGGACTAGCGGGACGACGAACACCGGGGAGCTGTTTTTT. Translating it yields CASSSWGTSGTTNTGELFF.